This T cell receptor (beta chain) stems from a study of T cells after yellow fever vaccination. This clonotype was seen ten or more times. The CDR3 consists of 13 residues. The ends were cut back, 6 bases at V and 4 bases at J, with 10 bases in the middle. TCRdb itself ran the 5' RACE reads through MiXCR, one entry per CDR3 protein. This table holds hundreds of thousands of distinct CDR3 sequences, about a fifth found once. This clonotype was obtained from a man younger than 30 who received the YFV17D yellow fever vaccine. This chain joins TRBV12-3 or TRBV12-4 and TRBJ1-5, with TRBD1 as a possible D gene (6 bases). This material consisted of PBMCs, taken 21 days after the first yellow fever vaccination. The CDR3 spells CASRDTGNQPQHF. DNA of the CDR3: TGTGCCAGCAGAGACACAGGGAATCAGCCCCAGCATTTT.